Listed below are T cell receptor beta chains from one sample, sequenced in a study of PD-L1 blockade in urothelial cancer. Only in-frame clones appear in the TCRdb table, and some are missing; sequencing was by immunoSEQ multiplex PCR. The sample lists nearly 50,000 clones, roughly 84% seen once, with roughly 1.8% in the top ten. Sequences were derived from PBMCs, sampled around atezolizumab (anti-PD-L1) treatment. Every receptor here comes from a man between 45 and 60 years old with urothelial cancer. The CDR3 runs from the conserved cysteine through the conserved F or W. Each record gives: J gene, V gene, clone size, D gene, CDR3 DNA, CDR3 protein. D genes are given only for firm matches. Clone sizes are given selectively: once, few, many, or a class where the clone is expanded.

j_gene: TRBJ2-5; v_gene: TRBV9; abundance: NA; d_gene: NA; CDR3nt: TGTGCCAGCAGCGTCTCGATACAGGTCCAAGAGACCCAGTACTTC; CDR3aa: CASSVSIQVQETQYF
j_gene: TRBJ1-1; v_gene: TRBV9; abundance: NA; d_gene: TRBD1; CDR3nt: TGTGCCAGCAGCGCCGGGACAGCGAACACTGAAGCTTTCTTT; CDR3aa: CASSAGTANTEAFF
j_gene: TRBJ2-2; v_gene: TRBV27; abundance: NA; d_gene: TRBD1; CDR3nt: TGTGCCAGCAGTCCCAGGGGGCGTACCGGGGAGCTGTTTTTT; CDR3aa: CASSPRGRTGELFF
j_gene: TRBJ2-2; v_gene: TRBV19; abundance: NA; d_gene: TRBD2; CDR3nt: TGTGCCAGCGGACTAGCGGGAGTGGAAACCGGGGAGCTGTTTTTT; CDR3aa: CASGLAGVETGELFF
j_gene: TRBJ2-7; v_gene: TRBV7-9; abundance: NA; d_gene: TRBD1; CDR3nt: TGTGCCAGCGGCTTCCGGGACAGCCCGTACTTC; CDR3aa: CASGFRDSPYF
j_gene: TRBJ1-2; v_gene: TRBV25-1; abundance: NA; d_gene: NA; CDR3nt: TGTGCCAGCAGTGAATTTGGACTTGCAGGCTACACCTTC; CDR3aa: CASSEFGLAGYTF
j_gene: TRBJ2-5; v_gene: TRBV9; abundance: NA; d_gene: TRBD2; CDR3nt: TGTGCCAGCAGCGCTAGCGGGAAACCCCAAGAGACCCAGTACTTC; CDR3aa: CASSASGKPQETQYF
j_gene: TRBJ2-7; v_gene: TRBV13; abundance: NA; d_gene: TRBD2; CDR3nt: TGTGCCAGCAGCTTGGGACTAGCGGCCTGGGAGCAGTACTTC; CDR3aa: CASSLGLAAWEQYF
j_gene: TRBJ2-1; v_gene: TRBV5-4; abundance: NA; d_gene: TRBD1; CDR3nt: TGTGCCAGCAGCGGGGCCGAGGGGGCGGCGAATGAGCAGTTCTTC; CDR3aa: CASSGAEGAANEQFF
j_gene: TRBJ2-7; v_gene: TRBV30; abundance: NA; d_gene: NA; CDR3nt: TGTGCCTGGATTCCCGGAGTTATTGGCCACGAGCAGTACTTC; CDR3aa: CAWIPGVIGHEQYF
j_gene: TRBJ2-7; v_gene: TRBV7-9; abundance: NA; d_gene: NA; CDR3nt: TGTGCCAGCAGCTTCAGCGAGCAGTACTTC; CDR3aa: CASSFSEQYF
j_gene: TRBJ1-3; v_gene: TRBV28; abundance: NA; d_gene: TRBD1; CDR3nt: TGTGCCAGCAGGACGGGACAGGGTGGTAACACCATATATTTT; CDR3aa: CASRTGQGGNTIYF
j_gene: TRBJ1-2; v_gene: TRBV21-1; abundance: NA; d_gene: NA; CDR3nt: TGTGCCAGCAGCCCAATCCCGGGACAGGGGCCATATGGCTACACCTTC; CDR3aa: CASSPIPGQGPYGYTF
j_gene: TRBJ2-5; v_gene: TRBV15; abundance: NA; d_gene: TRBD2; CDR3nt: TGTGCCACCAGCAAGGCTAGCGGGGGGTATGGGGAGACCCAGTACTTC; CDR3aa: CATSKASGGYGETQYF
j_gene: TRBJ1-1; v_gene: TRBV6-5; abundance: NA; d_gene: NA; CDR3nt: TGTGCCAGCAGTTACTTCTCCTACACTGAAGCTTTCTTT; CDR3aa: CASSYFSYTEAFF
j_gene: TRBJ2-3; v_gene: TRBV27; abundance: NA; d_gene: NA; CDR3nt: TGTGCCAGCAGGCGGCGGACTAGCACAGATACGCAGTATTTT; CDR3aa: CASRRRTSTDTQYF
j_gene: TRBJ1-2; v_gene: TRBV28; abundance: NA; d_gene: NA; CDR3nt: TGTGCGTCGGGGGGGGGCTACACCTTC; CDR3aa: CASGGGYTF
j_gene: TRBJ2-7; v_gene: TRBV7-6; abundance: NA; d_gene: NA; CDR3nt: TGTGCCAGCAGCGGGGTGGGATGGGGCGCGGAGTACGAGCAGTACTTC; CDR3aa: CASSGVGWGAEYEQYF
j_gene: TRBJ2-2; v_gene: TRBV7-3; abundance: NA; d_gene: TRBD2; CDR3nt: TGTGCCAGCAGCCCCCCTAGCGGTGCGAACACCGGGGAGCTGTTTTTT; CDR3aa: CASSPPSGANTGELFF
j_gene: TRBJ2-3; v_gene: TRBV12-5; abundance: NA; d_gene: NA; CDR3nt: TGTGCTAGTGTTCTTCCCCGGGTCCGCGACTCAGATACGCAGTATTTT; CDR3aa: CASVLPRVRDSDTQYF
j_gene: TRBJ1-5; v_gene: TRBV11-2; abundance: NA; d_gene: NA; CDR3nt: TGTGCCAGCAGCTTAGGAGTCTCGACAGGAAGGCAGCCCCAGCATTTT; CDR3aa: CASSLGVSTGRQPQHF
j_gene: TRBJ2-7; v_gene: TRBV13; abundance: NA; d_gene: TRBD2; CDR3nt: TGTGCCAGCAGCGCGGGGAGGGCACGTGGATCCGAGCAGTACTTC; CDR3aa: CASSAGRARGSEQYF
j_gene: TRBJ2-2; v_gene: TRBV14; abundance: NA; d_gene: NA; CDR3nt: TGTGCCAGCAGCCAAGGGTTTTGGGAGGCGAACACCGGGGAGCTGTTTTTT; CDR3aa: CASSQGFWEANTGELFF
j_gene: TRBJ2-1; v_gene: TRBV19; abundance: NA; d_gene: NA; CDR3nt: TGTGCCAGCTCGCCGTATAGCTCCTACAATGAGCAGTTCTTC; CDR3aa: CASSPYSSYNEQFF
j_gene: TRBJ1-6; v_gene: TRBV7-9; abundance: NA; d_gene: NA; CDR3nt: TGTGCCAGCAGCTTAGGGACAGATAATTCACCCCTCCACTTT; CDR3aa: CASSLGTDNSPLHF
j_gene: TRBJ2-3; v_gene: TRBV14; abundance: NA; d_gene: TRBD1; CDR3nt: TGTGCCAGCAGCCCGCAGACAGGGGCCAGAAACACAGATACGCAGTATTTT; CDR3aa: CASSPQTGARNTDTQYF
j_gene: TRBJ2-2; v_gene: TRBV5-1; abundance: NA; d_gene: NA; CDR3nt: TGCGCCAGCAGCCCTCGGACTCGGGCCGACGGGGAGCTGTTTTTT; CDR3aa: CASSPRTRADGELFF
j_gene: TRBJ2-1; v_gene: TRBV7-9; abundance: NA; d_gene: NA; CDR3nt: TGTGCCAGCAGCTTAGCCCTCGACAACAATGAGCAGTTCTTC; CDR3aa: CASSLALDNNEQFF
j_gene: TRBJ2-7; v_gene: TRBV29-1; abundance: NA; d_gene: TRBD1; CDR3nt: TGCAGCGTTGACAAGCCGAGGGGGACAGGGGCCTACGAGCAGTACTTC; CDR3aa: CSVDKPRGTGAYEQYF
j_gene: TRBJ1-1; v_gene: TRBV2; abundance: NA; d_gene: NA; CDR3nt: TGTGCCAGCAGTGAATATCTGGGGAGGGTCACTGAAGCTTTCTTT; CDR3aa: CASSEYLGRVTEAFF
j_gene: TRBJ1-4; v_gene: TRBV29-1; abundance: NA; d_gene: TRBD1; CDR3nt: TGCAGCGTTGAGGGGACAGGGACTAATGAAAAACTGTTTTTT; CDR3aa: CSVEGTGTNEKLFF
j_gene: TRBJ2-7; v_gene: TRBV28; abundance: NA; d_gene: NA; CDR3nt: TGTGCCAGCAGTTTCAACCTCCCCACTACTGGGGAGCAGTACTTC; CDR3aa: CASSFNLPTTGEQYF
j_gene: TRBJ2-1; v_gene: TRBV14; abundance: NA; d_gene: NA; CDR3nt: TGTGCCAGCAGTTCCCGGAGGGCTGGGTACAATGAGCAGTTCTTC; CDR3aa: CASSSRRAGYNEQFF
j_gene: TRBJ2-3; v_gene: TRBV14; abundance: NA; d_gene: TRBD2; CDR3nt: TGTGCCAGCAGCCAAGAGGGAAGACTAGCGGGAGACACAGATACGCAGTATTTT; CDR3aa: CASSQEGRLAGDTDTQYF
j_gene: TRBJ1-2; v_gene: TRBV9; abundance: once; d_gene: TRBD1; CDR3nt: TGTGCCAGCAGTCTACAGGGGGCGGGTGGCTACACCTTC; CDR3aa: CASSLQGAGGYTF
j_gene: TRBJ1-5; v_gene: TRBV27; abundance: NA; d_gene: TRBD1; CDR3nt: TGTGCCAGCAGTGTAGGGACAGGGCGCAATCAGCCCCAGCATTTT; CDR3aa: CASSVGTGRNQPQHF
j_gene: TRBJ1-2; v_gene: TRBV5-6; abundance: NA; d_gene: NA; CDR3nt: TGTGCCAGCAGCTTGGCCGGGGTCCGCTATGGCTACACCTTC; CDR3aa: CASSLAGVRYGYTF
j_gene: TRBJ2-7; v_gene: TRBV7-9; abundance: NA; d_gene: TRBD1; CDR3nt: TGTGCCAGCATCGGATTCTCCGGGACAGGGCCCTACGAGCAGTACTTC; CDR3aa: CASIGFSGTGPYEQYF
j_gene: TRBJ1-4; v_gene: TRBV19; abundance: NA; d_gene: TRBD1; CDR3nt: TGTGCCAGTAGTATCCGGGACAGAAATAATGAAAAACTGTTTTTT; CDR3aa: CASSIRDRNNEKLFF
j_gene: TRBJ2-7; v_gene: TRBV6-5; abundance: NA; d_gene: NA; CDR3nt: TGTGCCAGCAGTCGGAGCCAATGGGAGAGGGAGCAGTACTTC; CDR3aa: CASSRSQWEREQYF
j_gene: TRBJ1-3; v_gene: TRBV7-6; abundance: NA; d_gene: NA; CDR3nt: TGTGCCAGCAGCTTAGAGAGGAACTCTGGAAACACCATATATTTT; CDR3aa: CASSLERNSGNTIYF
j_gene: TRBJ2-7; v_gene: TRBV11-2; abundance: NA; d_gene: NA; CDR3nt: TGTGCCAGCAGCCCCAATGTTGCCTACGAGCAGTACTTC; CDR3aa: CASSPNVAYEQYF